These 24 T cell receptor beta chains share one sample of origin, sequenced in a study of post-analysis software for immune sequencing data. Notes on the study in general: The study found TRBV5-6, TRBV5-1 and TRBV20-1 among five or six TRBV segments more frequent in patients than controls.

For these receptors, no antigen is known. Sequencing libraries made from TCR beta cDNA carried unique molecular identifiers. TCRdb reprocessed the PCR reads with MiXCR, giving one entry per CDR3 protein. The sample carries approximately 730,000 distinct CDR3 sequences, less than 35% recorded once. Sequencing was done on a sample of blood. Receptors originate from a girl between 10 and 17 years old with multiple sclerosis.

This clonotype has just a few counts. This sequence joins TRBV2 and TRBJ1-1; 7 bases are shared with TRBD1. The V gene's germline CDR1 is SNHLY and CDR2 FYNNEI. V trimming: 10 bases; J trimming: 6 bases; junction bases outside the gene matches: 5. The CDR3 runs 11 residues. The CDR3 DNA reads TGTGCCAACCAGGGGGTTGCTGAAGCTTTCTTT. Translation gives CANQGVAEAFF. The full variable domain, completed using reference TRBV2 and TRBJ1-1, is EPEVTQTPSHQVTQMGQEVILRCVPISNHLYFYWYRQILGQKVEFLVSFYNNEISEKSEIFDDQFSVERPDGSNFTLKIRSTKLEDSAMYFCANQGVAEAFFGQGTRLTVV.

This clonotype was recorded many times. This chain links TRBV29-1 with TRBJ2-5, with 10 positions matching TRBD1. Per germline, CDR1 SQVTM and CDR2 ANQGSEA. The CDR3 sequence is 13 residues long. Trimming took 3 bases from V and 3 from J; bases not matched to a gene: 1. The CDR3 here is CSVEGTGEETQYF. CDR3 nucleotide sequence: TGCAGCGTTGAGGGGACAGGGGAAGAGACCCAGTACTTC.

CDR3: CSARSERGRSRETQYF. DNA for the CDR3: TGCAGTGCTAGGTCGGAACGTGGGAGGTCTCGGGAGACCCAGTACTTC. The gene calls are TRBV20-1 and TRBJ2-5; weak D call: TRBD2 (6 bases). The V and J ends lost 3 bases and 5 bases respectively, with 22 bases between them. The CDR3 covers 16 residues. Germline CDR1 and CDR2: DFQATT and SNEGSKA (reference sequence).

Turning to this clonotype: A much larger clone lies a single base off, so this may be a read error. This chain uses TRBV9 with TRBJ2-1; D possibly corresponds to TRBD1 (7 bases). The CDR3 consists of 15 residues. Germline CDR1 reads SGDLS; CDR2 reads YYNGEE. Trimming stripped 4 bases from V and 6 bases from J, with 17 bases between. The chain's CDR3 is CASSLMGQGGNEQFF. Written as DNA, the CDR3 is TGTGCCAGCAGCCTAATGGGGCAGGGGGGCAATGAGCAGTTCTTC.

This clonotype has just a few counts. The chain couples TRBV5-5 to TRBJ1-2; D uncertain. The germline V gene has CDR1 SGHKS and CDR2 YYEKEE (reference sequence). The V end lost 0 bases, the J end lost 7 bases, and 13 bases lay between the germline ends. The CDR3 has 14 amino acids. As DNA, the CDR3 is TGTGCCAGCAGCTTGGTTTCTTCAGGCATTGGCTACACCTTC. It encodes CASSLVSSGIGYTF.

This clonotype was recorded a few times. The chain uses TRBV2 and TRBJ2-5; D is uncertain. The CDR3 is 13 amino acids. V shed 6 bases and J shed 5 bases, with 13 bases lying between them. From germline, CDR1 is SNHLY and CDR2 FYNNEI. For the CDR3, the DNA is TGTGCCAGCAGCAACTCCCGGTGGGAGACCCAGTACTTC. It is translated as CASSNSRWETQYF.

V usage is TRBV7-2 and J usage is TRBJ1-1; D is undetermined. CDR3 length: 14 amino acids. From germline, CDR1 is SGHTA and CDR2 FQGNSA. Trimming pared 3 bases from V and 4 bases from J, leaving 12 bases between. For the CDR3, the DNA is TGTGCCAGCAGCTTTGCCACAGCTACCACTGAAGCTTTCTTT. It encodes CASSFATATTEAFF.

As to this clonotype: This may be a read error: a much more frequent sequence differs by one nucleotide. This chain connects TRBV5-1 to TRBJ2-1; D is unresolved. The J call may be in error: the DNA end matches TRBJ2-7 better. The CDR3 length is 15 residues. From germline, CDR1 is SGHRS and CDR2 YFSETQ. The CDR3 sequence is CASSLEGQIYNEQYF. CDR3 nucleotides: TGCGCCAGCAGCTTGGAAGGGCAGATCTACAATGAGCAGTACTTC.

With regard to this clonotype: Germline and junction disagree at one end, which may indicate a read error. The chain joins TRBV5-1 to TRBJ2-3, with D perhaps assigned TRBD1 or TRBD2 (5 bases each). Per the germline V gene, CDR1 is SGHRS and CDR2 is YFSETQ. This CDR3 spans 14 amino acids. CDR3 coding DNA: TGCGCCAACAGCGTCCGGGACGCCACAGATACGCAGTATTTT. Translating it yields CANSVRDATDTQYF. Looking up the rest from reference TRBV5-1 and TRBJ2-3 gives the full variable domain: KAGVTQTPRYLIKTRGQQVTLSCSPISGHRSVSWYQQTPGQGLQFLFEYFSETQRNKGNFPGRFSGRQFSNSRSEMNVSTLELGDSALYLCANSVRDATDTQYFGPGTRLTVL.

The chain has TRBV12-3 or TRBV12-4 and TRBJ1-5, with D possibly being TRBD1 (5 bases). V lost 3 bases and J 4 bases, leaving 19 bases between the germline ends. The CDR3 runs 17 residues. The CDR3 here is CASSFVVSDSWNQPQHF. For the CDR3, the DNA is TGTGCCAGCAGTTTTGTCGTTTCAGACAGTTGGAATCAGCCCCAGCATTTT.

This clonotype was detected only a few times. This sequence joins TRBV20-1 and TRBJ1-2; 7 bases are a match to TRBD1. This CDR3 region has 12 residues. Germline-derived CDR1 and CDR2 are DFQATT and SNEGSKA (reference sequence). The V segment lost 6 bases and the J segment 7 bases; nucleotides outside the gene matches: 8. The CDR3 loop reads CSAPGQDSGYTF. In DNA, the CDR3 is TGCAGTGCCCCCGGACAGGACTCTGGCTACACCTTC.

Note on this clonotype: A read error is possible here, since a much larger clone lies one base away. The CDR3 ends on some other residue instead of the conserved phenylalanine or tryptophan, so this is likely a read error. CDR3 coding DNA: TGTGCCACCAGTGATACCCCACTGATGGGTGAGCAGTTCTGC. Its translation: CATSDTPLMGEQFC. The chain employs TRBV24-1 and TRBJ2-1; D unresolved. Trimming took 3 bases from V and 9 from J, leaving 14 bases between them. The CDR3 extends over 14 amino acids. Germline V CDR1 and CDR2: KGHDR, SFDVKD.

This clonotype was observed a handful of times. This chain links TRBV2 with TRBJ1-2, with D unresolved. Germline CDR1 and CDR2: SNHLY and FYNNEI. Trimming stripped 2 bases from V and 5 bases from J, with 15 bases between. The length of the CDR3 is 15 residues. CDR3 residues: CASSENGGERYGYTF. For the CDR3, the DNA is TGTGCCAGCAGTGAAAACGGCGGAGAAAGATATGGCTACACCTTC. Based on the CDR3 plus reference TRBV2 and TRBJ1-2, the full variable domain is EPEVTQTPSHQVTQMGQEVILRCVPISNHLYFYWYRQILGQKVEFLVSFYNNEISEKSEIFDDQFSVERPDGSNFTLKIRSTKLEDSAMYFCASSENGGERYGYTFGSGTRLTVV.

A few counts support this clonotype. The CDR3 nucleotides read TGTGCCAGCAGTCGAGGGGGAGGGGGCAACGAGCAGTACTTC. Protein: CASSRGGGGNEQYF. This rearrangement joins TRBV27 to TRBJ2-7; D tentatively reads TRBD1 or TRBD2 (7 bases each). This CDR3 has 14 amino acids. Germline lookup yields CDR1 MNHEY and CDR2 SMNVEV (reference sequence). The V end was cut by 5 bases, the J end by 5 bases, with 16 bases between.

This clonotype turned up a few times. The chain links TRBV27 to TRBJ2-3, with D hard to call. CDR1 is MNHEY, CDR2 SMNVEV, per germline (reference sequence). The CDR3 contains 15 residues. Trimming took off 2 bases at V and 1 base at J, with 10 bases between the two ends. CDR3 nucleotide sequence: TGTGCCAGCAGTTTAGTCCTCCGGGGCACAGATACGCAGTATTTT. As protein: CASSLVLRGTDTQYF.

This chain links TRBV12-3 or TRBV12-4 with TRBJ2-1, with TRBD2 matching 9 bases. V was clipped by 7 bases and J by 3 bases; unmatched bases: 10. The CDR3 has 16 residues. The CDR3 bases are TGTGCCAGCAACTATCTAGCGGGGAGCATCTACAATGAGCAGTTCTTC. Residues: CASNYLAGSIYNEQFF.

This chain joins TRBV19 and TRBJ1-4; 10 bases map to TRBD1. The CDR3 runs 14 residues. V lost 3 bases and J lost 8; bases outside the gene matches: 3. Germline assignment: CDR1 LNHDA and CDR2 SQIVND (reference sequence). CDR3 coding DNA: TGTGCCAGTAGTATGGGGACAGGGGTGGAAAAACTGTTTTTT. Its translation is CASSMGTGVEKLFF.

This clonotype has a handful of counts. CDR3 DNA: TGTGCCAGCAGCTCGACTAGCGGGAGGGCTTTCGTTAGGGAGACCCAGTACTTC. It encodes CASSSTSGRAFVRETQYF. J is TRBJ2-5 and V is TRBV11-2, with TRBD2 matching over 14 bases. J gave up 5 bases and V 4 bases, and 12 bases lay outside the gene matches. The CDR3 loop spans 18 amino acids. Germline V lookup: CDR1 SGHAT, CDR2 FQNNGV.

V is TRBV7-2 and J is TRBJ2-7, with D uncertain. The V and J ends lost 4 bases and 0 bases respectively, with 13 bases between them. The CDR3 loop spans 15 amino acids. CDR1 is SGHTA, CDR2 FQGNSA, per germline. CDR3 amino acids: CASSSWAAPSYEQYF. CDR3 coding DNA: TGTGCCAGCAGCTCCTGGGCAGCACCCTCCTACGAGCAGTACTTC.

CDR3 loop: CSARPRGGTEAFF. CDR3 nucleotides: TGCAGTGCTAGGCCTCGAGGGGGCACTGAAGCTTTCTTT. The chain carries TRBV20-1 and TRBJ1-1; a possible D gene is TRBD1 (6 bases). The CDR3 sequence is 13 residues long. Trimming took 3 bases from V and 4 from J, leaving 12 bases between them. Germline V gives CDR1 DFQATT, CDR2 SNEGSKA (reference sequence).

V and J are TRBV12-3 or TRBV12-4 and TRBJ2-2; D possibly corresponds to TRBD2 (5 bases). V lost 2 bases and J 4 bases, leaving 17 bases between the germline ends. CDR3 length equals 17 residues. CDR3 region: CASSLMAGSTRTGELFF. CDR3 coding DNA: TGTGCCAGCAGTTTAATGGCTGGGAGTACCCGCACCGGGGAGCTGTTTTTT.

This clonotype was picked up a small number of times. This chain links TRBV12-3 or TRBV12-4 with TRBJ2-1, with 9 bases matching TRBD1. V lost 1 base and J lost 7; bases outside the gene matches: 8. The CDR3 runs to 16 residues. The CDR3 bases are TGTGCCAGCAGTTTAGTGGGACAGGGTGTTAAGAATGAGCAGTTCTTC. It is translated as CASSLVGQGVKNEQFF.

This clonotype was observed a few times. The rearrangement joins TRBV2 to TRBJ1-2; 9 bases line up with TRBD1. J lost 8 bases, V lost 3 bases, and 13 bases had no gene match. The length of the CDR3 is 16 residues. Germline assignment: CDR1 SNHLY and CDR2 FYNNEI. The CDR3: CASSDPPGTGWQGYTF. DNA for the CDR3: TGTGCCAGCAGTGACCCCCCAGGGACAGGGTGGCAGGGCTACACCTTC.

The rearrangement uses TRBV11-2 and TRBJ2-7; D is unclear. Germline-derived CDR1 and CDR2 are SGHAT and FQNNGV. The CDR3 extends over 11 amino acids. Trimming left V 5 bases short and J 5 bases short, with 7 bases between. The CDR3 DNA reads TGTGCCAGCAGCCTGCATGACGAGCAGTACTTC. Translating gives CASSLHDEQYF.